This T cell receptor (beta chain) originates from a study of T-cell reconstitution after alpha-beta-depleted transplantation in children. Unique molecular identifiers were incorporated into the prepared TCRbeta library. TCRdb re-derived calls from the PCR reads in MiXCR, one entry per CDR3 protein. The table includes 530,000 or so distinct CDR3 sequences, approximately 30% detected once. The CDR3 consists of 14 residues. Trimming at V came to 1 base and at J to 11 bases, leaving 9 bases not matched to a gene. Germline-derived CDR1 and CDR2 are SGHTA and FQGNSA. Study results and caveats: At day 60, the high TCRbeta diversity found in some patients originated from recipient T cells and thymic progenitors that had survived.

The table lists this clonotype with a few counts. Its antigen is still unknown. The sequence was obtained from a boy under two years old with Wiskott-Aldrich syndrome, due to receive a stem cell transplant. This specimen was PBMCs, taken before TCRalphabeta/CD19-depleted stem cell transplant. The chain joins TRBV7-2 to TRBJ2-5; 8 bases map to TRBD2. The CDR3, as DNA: TGTGCCAGCAGCTTAGTCGGTAGCGGGATGCCTCAGTACTTC. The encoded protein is CASSLVGSGMPQYF.